The source of this T cell receptor (beta chain) is a study of blood T cell repertoires in COVID-19. Study summary: Acute-phase and convalescent COVID-19 samples originated in the United States, Italy and Spain. PBMCs, B-cell-depleted T cells, or T cells were the source of the cDNA or gDNA that made up the material.

Germline-derived CDR1 and CDR2 are SGHTA and FQGNSA. The CDR3 sequence is 14 residues long. The junction had 11 bases not matched to a gene; V was cut back by 5 bases and J by 7 bases. Study processing details: Nucleated cell number was recorded as an estimate derived from reference gene primer amplification. Profiling relied on immunoSEQ multiplex PCR, and the TCRdb table lists in-frame clones only, not all of them. That table is the source of V, J and clone size, and D and trimming were worked out from the DNA. The data contain over 95,000 clones, approximately 90% of them singletons. The sample comprised peripheral blood. This chain joins TRBV7-2 and TRBJ2-7; 7 bases are a match to TRBD2. This TCR came from a human donor with acute or convalescent COVID-19. The donor label of this sample is uncertain. The CDR3 reads CASSPTSVLREQYF. The CDR3 nucleotides are TGTGCCAGCAGCCCAACTAGCGTGCTACGGGAGCAGTACTTC.